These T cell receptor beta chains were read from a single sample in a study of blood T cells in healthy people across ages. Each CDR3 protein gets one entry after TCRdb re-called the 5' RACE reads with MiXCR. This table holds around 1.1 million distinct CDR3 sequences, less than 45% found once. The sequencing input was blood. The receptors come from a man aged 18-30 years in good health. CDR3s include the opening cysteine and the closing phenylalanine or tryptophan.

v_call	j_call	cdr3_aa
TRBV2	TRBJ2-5	CASSRGPVETQYF
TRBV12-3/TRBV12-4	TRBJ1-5	CASSLAWTGGKPQHF
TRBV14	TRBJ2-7	CASSQASGVWPYEQYF
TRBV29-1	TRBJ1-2	CSVQEAGLGGGYTF
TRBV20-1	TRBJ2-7	CSAARDQGYEQYF
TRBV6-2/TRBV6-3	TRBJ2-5	CASIGGQETQYF
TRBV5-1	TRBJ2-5	CASSSGMEETQYF
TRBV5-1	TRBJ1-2	CASSPGTVSGYTF
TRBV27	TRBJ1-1	CASSLYGGGVPEAFF
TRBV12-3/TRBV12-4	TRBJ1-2	CASSFSRAHGHTF
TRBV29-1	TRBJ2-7	CTLRGGGNEQYF
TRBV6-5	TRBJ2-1	CASSSVASSYNEQFF
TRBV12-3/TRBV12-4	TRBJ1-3	CASSSGSRGNTIYF
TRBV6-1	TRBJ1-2	CASNRAGVNYGYTF
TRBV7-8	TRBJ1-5	CASSFNVDGNQPQHF
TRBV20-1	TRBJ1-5	CSALGQNNQPQHF
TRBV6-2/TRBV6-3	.	CASSYSPVQGVYEQYF
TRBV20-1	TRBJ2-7	CSARDTSGGYEQYF
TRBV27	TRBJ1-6	CASSLTSFDSPLHF
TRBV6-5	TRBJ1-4	CASNRDSADREKLFF
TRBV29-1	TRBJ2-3	CSVNVLAMDTQYF
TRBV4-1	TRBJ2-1	CASSQDITRGAHNEQFF
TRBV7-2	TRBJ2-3	CASSSQKDTQYF